Each of the 21 T cell receptor beta chains below was sequenced from the same sample in a study of T cells in Graves' hyperthyroidism and ophthalmopathy. What was amplified from RNA transcripts were TCR beta CDR3 regions. Carried out on the TCR CDR3, a first-round RT-PCR used the HTBI primer set. TCRdb ran MiXCR on the multiplex PCR reads and lists one entry per CDR3 protein. Among 300,000 to 450,000 distinct CDR3 sequences, 20% to 30% were seen once, and the ten largest hold around four fifths. The specimen sequenced was blood. These receptors originate from a man aged 45-65 years with Graves' hyperthyroidism.

V is TRBV3-1 and J is TRBJ1-1; 10 bases agree with TRBD1. CDR3 length: 17 amino acids. The germline CDR1 and CDR2 sequences are LGHDT and YNNKEL (reference sequence). V was clipped by 3 bases and J by 7 bases; unmatched bases: 14. The CDR3 here is CASSHGDRDRGPLEAFF. CDR3 sequence (DNA): TGTGCCAGCAGCCACGGAGACCGGGACAGGGGTCCCCTTGAAGCTTTCTTT.

This clonotype was seen many times. This chain links TRBV2 with TRBJ2-7; TRBD1 matches 7 bases. The CDR3 covers 15 residues. Trimming cost V 2 bases and J 2 bases; bases outside gene matches: 6. Germline V gives CDR1 SNHLY, CDR2 FYNNEI. CDR3 DNA sequence: TGTGCCAGCAGTGAAAGGGGGCGAGGACCCTACGAGCAGTACTTC. The encoded protein is CASSERGRGPYEQYF.

This clonotype turned up a few times. This chain uses TRBV2 with TRBJ2-2; 7 positions match TRBD1. The CDR3 runs 14 residues. V lost 6 bases to trimming and J lost 6 bases; unmatched junction nucleotides: 7. Germline V gene lookup returns CDR1 SNHLY and CDR2 FYNNEI. CDR3 region: CASSRTGAAGELFF. CDR3 nucleotide sequence: TGTGCCAGCAGCCGCACAGGGGCGGCCGGGGAGCTGTTTTTT.

The chain is built from TRBV10-3 and TRBJ2-1; TRBD2 aligns across 8 bases. V shed 6 bases and J 2 bases; nucleotides not matched to a gene: 6. This CDR3 is 15 amino acids long. Germline loops: CDR1 ENHRY, CDR2 SYGVKD. The CDR3 sequence: CAIRDSGGTYNEQFF. CDR3 nucleotide sequence: TGTGCCATCAGAGACAGCGGGGGAACCTACAATGAGCAGTTCTTC.

This rearrangement joins TRBV4-2 to TRBJ1-2; no clear D. The CDR3 covers 16 residues. Germline-derived CDR1 and CDR2 are LGHNA and YNFKEQ. V lost 0 bases and J 10 bases, leaving 21 bases between the germline ends. The CDR3 nucleotides are TGTGCCAGCAGCCAAGATCAGATGGTCGGAACTCTTAACTACACCTTC. It codes for CASSQDQMVGTLNYTF.

This clonotype has ten or more counts. V usage is TRBV3-1 and J usage is TRBJ2-5, with no clear D. The CDR3 loop spans 14 amino acids. CDR1 is LGHDT and CDR2 is YNNKEL in the germline V gene (reference sequence). Trimming shortened V by 2 bases and J by 5 bases, and 12 bases separated the two germline ends. Written as DNA, the CDR3 is TGTGCCAGCAGCCAACTAGGATCTGGGGAGACCCAGTACTTC. The encoded protein is CASSQLGSGETQYF.

V usage is TRBV30 and J usage is TRBJ1-1; D remains ambiguous. The germline CDR1 and CDR2 sequences are GTSNPN and SVGIG (reference sequence). The CDR3 covers 13 residues. Trimming removed 4 bases from V and 3 bases from J, with 12 bases in between. CDR3 in DNA: TGTGCCTGGACCGCACAGTGGGACACTGAAGCTTTCTTT. Translation: CAWTAQWDTEAFF.

The chain couples TRBV5-1 to TRBJ2-7; D possibly corresponds to TRBD1 (5 bases). The DNA end is a closer match to TRBJ2-1, so the J assignment may be wrong. Germline lookup yields CDR1 SGHRS and CDR2 YFSETQ. This CDR3 has 13 residues. The CDR3 DNA is TGCGCCAGCAGCTCGCCTGGGGCAACGGCGCAGTTCTTC. It yields the protein CASSSPGATAQFF.

This clonotype has only a few counts. This chain connects TRBV11-1 to TRBJ2-3; D gene uncertain. Germline values: CDR1 SGHAT, CDR2 FQDESV (reference sequence). The germline V and J ends were trimmed by 4 bases and 7 bases, with 6 bases remaining between them. The CDR3 spans 11 residues. As DNA, the CDR3 is TGTGCCAGCAGCTCCAGAAATACGCAGTATTTT. This codes for CASSSRNTQYF. The full variable domain, with the rest looked up from reference TRBV11-1 and TRBJ2-3, is EAEVAQSPRYKITEKSQAVAFWCDPISGHATLYWYRQILGQGPELLVQFQDESVVDDSQLPKDRFSAERLKGVDSTLKIQPAELGDSAMYLCASSSRNTQYFGPGTRLTVL.

This clonotype was counted many times. The chain joins TRBV2 to TRBJ2-7; no clear D gene. This CDR3 spans 10 amino acids. Germline V gives CDR1 SNHLY, CDR2 FYNNEI. Trimming left V 6 bases short and J 3 bases short, with 3 bases between. The CDR3 spells CASRYYEQYF. CDR3 DNA sequence: TGTGCCAGCAGGTACTACGAGCAGTACTTC.

V usage is TRBV5-1 and J usage is TRBJ2-7; TRBD2 agrees at 9 bases. J was trimmed by 7 bases and V by 4 bases; bases with no gene match: 9. Germline V gene sequence: CDR1 SGHRS, CDR2 YFSETQ. This CDR3 is 14 amino acids long. CDR3 loop: CASSPLAGRNEQYF. CDR3 coding DNA: TGCGCCAGCAGCCCGCTAGCGGGAAGGAATGAGCAGTACTTC.

Many counts were recorded for this clonotype. The chain recombines TRBV12-3 or TRBV12-4 with TRBJ2-2; D tentatively reads TRBD1 or TRBD2 (5 bases each). This CDR3 spans 15 amino acids. V lost 6 bases to trimming and J lost 4 bases, with 15 bases between them. The CDR3 sequence is CASRTGTATTGELFF. The CDR3 DNA reads TGTGCCAGCAGGACCGGGACCGCGACCACCGGGGAGCTGTTTTTT.

In its sample, this clonotype was seen many times. V is TRBV3-1 and J is TRBJ1-5; D is uncertain. With 4 bases removed from V and 6 bases from J, the gap between germline ends came to 10 bases. Germline CDR1 LGHDT, CDR2 YNNKEL (reference sequence). There are 13 residues in the CDR3. The CDR3 DNA reads as TGTGCCAGCAGCCGCGCACCCGCTCAGCCCCAGCATTTT. Its protein is CASSRAPAQPQHF.

As for this clonotype: Germline is not matched at one junction end, which may reflect a read error. CDR3 loop: CASSIQEAQYF. The CDR3 DNA sequence: TGTGCCAGTAGTATTCAAGAGGCCCAGTACTTC. The J gene is TRBJ2-5, the V gene TRBV19, with D uncertain. The length of the CDR3 is 11 residues. From germline, CDR1 is LNHDA and CDR2 SQIVND (reference sequence).

V is TRBV27 and J is TRBJ2-2; the D gene could be TRBD1 or TRBD2 (5 bases each). V shed 0 bases and J shed 14 bases, with 13 bases lying between them. The CDR3 has 13 amino acids. Germline loops: CDR1 MNHEY, CDR2 SMNVEV (reference sequence). CDR3 protein: CASSLSPEGKLFF. The CDR3 bases are TGTGCCAGCAGTTTATCTCCCGAGGGGAAACTGTTTTTT.

This chain uses TRBV6-5 with TRBJ2-5; a weak D match, TRBD1 (5 bases). V dropped 2 bases and J dropped 2 bases, with 9 bases sitting between them. The CDR3 has 14 residues. Germline CDR1 reads MNHEY; CDR2 reads SVGAGI. CDR3 loop: CASSYMAGQETQYF. The CDR3 nucleotides read TGTGCCAGCAGTTACATGGCAGGGCAAGAGACCCAGTACTTC.

V gene TRBV24-1 combines with J gene TRBJ2-3, with 7 bases that match TRBD1. Germline CDR1 and CDR2: KGHDR and SFDVKD. This CDR3 has 16 amino acids. V was clipped by 4 bases and J by 2 bases; unmatched bases: 8. The CDR3 region has the DNA TGTGCCACCAGTGACCCCGGGACAGCCCCCACAGATACGCAGTATTTT. This codes for CATSDPGTAPTDTQYF.

V gene TRBV11-2 combines with J gene TRBJ2-7; D is ambiguous. The germline V gene encodes CDR1 SGHAT and CDR2 FQNNGV. This CDR3 has 14 amino acids. The ends were cut back, 1 base at V and 0 bases at J, with 7 bases in the middle. As DNA, the CDR3 is TGTGCCAGCAGCTTAGGACCCCGCTCCTACGAGCAGTACTTC. Protein: CASSLGPRSYEQYF.

The rearrangement uses TRBV12-3 or TRBV12-4 and TRBJ1-2, with 9 bases matching TRBD1. The CDR3 length is 14 residues. J lost 4 bases, V lost 2 bases, and 2 bases had no gene match. The DNA of the CDR3 is TGTGCCAGCAGTTTACCGGGACAGGGCTATGGCTACACCTTC. It yields the protein CASSLPGQGYGYTF.

This clonotype was detected ten times or more. The gene calls are TRBV11-2 and TRBJ2-1; TRBD2 is a possible D gene (5 bases). Germline CDR1 reads SGHAT; CDR2 reads FQNNGV. V gave up 5 bases and J gave up 2 bases, with 16 bases separating them. The CDR3 is 16 amino acids. The CDR3 region is CASSEIGENPYNEQFF. Here the CDR3 DNA reads TGTGCCAGCAGCGAAATCGGGGAGAACCCCTACAATGAGCAGTTCTTC.

This clonotype turned up a few times. The rearrangement uses TRBV14 and TRBJ2-1, with D maybe TRBD2 (6 bases). Germline V gives CDR1 SGHDN, CDR2 FVKESK. Trimming took 0 bases from V and 4 from J, leaving 13 bases between them. CDR3 length: 16 amino acids. The CDR3: CASSQDSGVKYNEQFF. In DNA form, the CDR3 reads TGTGCCAGCAGCCAAGATAGCGGAGTGAAGTACAATGAGCAGTTCTTC.